Ten or more counts support the clone carrying this T cell receptor beta chain. This entry belongs to a study of CD8+CD57+ T cells in acquired aplastic anemia. Patients sequenced had flow cytometry evidence of CD8+CD57+ cell expansion. Profiles of TCR beta VDJ and CDR3 were generated from a genomic DNA template. MiXCR was run by TCRdb on the reads, yielding one entry per CDR3 protein. The repertoire holds around 180,000 distinct CDR3 sequences, with about half as singletons. From germline, CDR1 is MNHEY and CDR2 SVGAGI. The CDR3 runs to 12 residues. With 5 bases removed from V and 8 bases from J, the gap between germline ends came to 13 bases.

The sample taken for sequencing was sorted CD4+, CD8+, or CD8+CD57+ T cells (not recorded which) from PBMCs. This sequence was found in a human donor with aplastic anemia. The chain carries TRBV6-5 and TRBJ2-7; D gene ambiguous. The CDR3 loop reads CASSEWVAKQYF. The DNA for the CDR3 is TGTGCCAGCAGTGAATGGGTGGCAAAGCAGTACTTC.